The source of this T cell receptor beta chain is a study of T cell repertoires in ileal Crohn's disease. The wider study: All patients had surgery for stricturing (roughly 61%) or penetrating (around 39%) disease. M0 samples are biopsies from inflamed ileum in the resection specimen. Points from the study as a whole: Mucosal expansions were suggested to be mainly CD8 T cells. Clonality above 26.8% at surgery always came with endoscopic recurrence.

Here immunoSEQ multiplex PCR was the method, and the copy in TCRdb shows in-frame clones only, minus some. Of roughly 4,200 clones in the sample, 76% were seen once. This clone is large. Its antigen is undetermined. Time point denoted: inflamed ileum from the surgical specimen. The sequence derives from an adult with Crohn's disease. Sequencing was performed on ileal tissue.

CDR3 in amino acids: CASSDMDSHEQYF. CDR3 DNA: TGTGCCAGCAGCGATATGGACAGCCACGAGCAGTACTTC. J is TRBJ2-7 and V is TRBV7-9, with a possible D match to TRBD1 (6 bases). The germline V gene encodes CDR1 SEHNR and CDR2 FQNEAQ (reference sequence). V was shortened by 5 bases and J by 5 bases, with 13 bases between the two germline ends. This CDR3 is built from 13 residues.